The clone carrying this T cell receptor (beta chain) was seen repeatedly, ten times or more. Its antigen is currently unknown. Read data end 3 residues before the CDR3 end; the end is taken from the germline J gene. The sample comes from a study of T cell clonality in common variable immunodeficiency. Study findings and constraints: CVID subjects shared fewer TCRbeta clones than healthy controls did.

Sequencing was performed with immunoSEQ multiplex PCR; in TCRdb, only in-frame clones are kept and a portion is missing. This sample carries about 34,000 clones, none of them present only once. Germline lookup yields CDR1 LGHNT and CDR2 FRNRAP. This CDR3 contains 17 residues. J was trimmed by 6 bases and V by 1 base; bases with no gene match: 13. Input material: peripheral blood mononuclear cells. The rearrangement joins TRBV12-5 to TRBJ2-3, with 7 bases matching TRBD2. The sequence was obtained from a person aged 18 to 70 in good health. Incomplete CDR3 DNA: TGTGCTAGTGGTTTGGGAGTTAGCGGAACCGGGGGGGATACG. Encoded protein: CASGLGVSGTGGDT. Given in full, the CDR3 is CASGLGVSGTGGDTQYF.